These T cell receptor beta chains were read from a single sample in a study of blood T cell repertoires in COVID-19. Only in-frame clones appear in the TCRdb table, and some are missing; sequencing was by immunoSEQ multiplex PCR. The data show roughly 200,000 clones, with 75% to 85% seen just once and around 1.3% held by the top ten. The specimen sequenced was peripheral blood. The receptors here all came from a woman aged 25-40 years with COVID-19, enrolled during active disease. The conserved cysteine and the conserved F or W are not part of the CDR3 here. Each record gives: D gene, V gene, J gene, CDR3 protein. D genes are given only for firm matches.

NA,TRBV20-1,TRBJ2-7,SASIAPAYEQY
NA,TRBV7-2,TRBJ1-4,ASSLRALGGPEKLF
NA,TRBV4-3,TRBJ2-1,ASSQEIPETHPNEQF
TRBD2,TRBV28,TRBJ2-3,ASSLGPRSGREIDTQY
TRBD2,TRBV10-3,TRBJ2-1,AISDGITSGRVYNEQF
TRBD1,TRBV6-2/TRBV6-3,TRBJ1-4,ASSSTPGQGSVKLF
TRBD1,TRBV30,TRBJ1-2,AWARGTGGDGYT
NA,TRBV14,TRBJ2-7,ASSQTDNLRVEQY
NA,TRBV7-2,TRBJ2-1,ASSQFGTYNEQF
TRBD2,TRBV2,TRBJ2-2,ASSEGLSGRAGELF
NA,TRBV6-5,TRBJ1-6,ASSYDRLNSPLH
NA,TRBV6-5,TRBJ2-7,ASSPLGVYEQY
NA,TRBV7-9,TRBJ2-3,ASSQGQALSTDTQY
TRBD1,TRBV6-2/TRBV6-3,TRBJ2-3,ASSYSGGSGDTQY
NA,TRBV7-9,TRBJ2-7,ASSPGSHYEQY
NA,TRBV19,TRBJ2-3,ASSQGGHTDTQY
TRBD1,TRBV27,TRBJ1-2,ASSRDSNYGYT
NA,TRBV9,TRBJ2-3,ASSPTVAPDTQY
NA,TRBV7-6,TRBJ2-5,ASSPTGLLTQY
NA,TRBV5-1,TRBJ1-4,ASSLQGLGEKLF
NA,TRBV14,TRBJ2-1,ASSAIRVGRDEQF
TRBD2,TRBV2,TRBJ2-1,ASMDWGGVNEQF
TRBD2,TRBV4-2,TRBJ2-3,ASSQPAGGKADTQY
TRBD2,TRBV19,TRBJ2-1,ASSPFLSGRVFYEQF
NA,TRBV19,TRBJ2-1,ASSLRVGDNEQF
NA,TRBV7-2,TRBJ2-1,ASSPSSAVGNEQF
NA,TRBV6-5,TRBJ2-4,ASSSPGGGKNIQY
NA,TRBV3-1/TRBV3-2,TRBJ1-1,ASSQSGQMNTEAF
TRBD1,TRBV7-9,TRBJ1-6,ASSFDRESSPLH
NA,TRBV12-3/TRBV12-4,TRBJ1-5,ASSDTRGQPQH
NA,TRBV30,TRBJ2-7,AWSVNRVYEQY